This TCR beta chain stems from a study of blood T cell repertoires in COVID-19. Overall study context: Researchers got acute and convalescent COVID-19 samples from the United States, Italy and Spain. The analysed material was cDNA or gDNA that came from T cells, B-cell-depleted T cells, or PBMCs.

Original data processing: By means of reference gene primer amplification, nucleated cell counts were estimated. Profiled with immunoSEQ multiplex PCR; TCRdb holds only in-frame clones, not every one. V and J calls and clone size come straight from that table; D and trimming were deduced from the DNA. The sample lists some 170,000 clones, approximately 83% occurring once. Trimming removed 2 bases from V and 2 bases from J; junction bases left unmatched: 1. The CDR3 has 14 amino acids. Germline loops: CDR1 MNHEY, CDR2 SVGAGI. The sequencing input was peripheral blood. This receptor was taken from a woman over 75 with active or convalescent COVID-19. The chain carries TRBV6-5 and TRBJ2-3; 7 bases fit TRBD1. The CDR3 sequence: CASSYGTATDTQYF. DNA of the CDR3: TGTGCCAGCAGTTACGGGACAGCCACAGATACGCAGTATTTT.